The 26 T cell receptor beta chains below all came from one sample that was sequenced in a study of cytomegalovirus exposure and HLA in healthy donors. PCR used 60 Vbeta primers and 13 Jbeta primers. Here immunoSEQ multiplex PCR was the method, and the copy in TCRdb shows in-frame clones only, minus some. The sample contains approximately 190,000 clones, over 75% of which appear only once. Sequencing was performed on PBMCs. Receptors originate from a man aged 35-49 years in good health and CMV-seropositive.

V and J are TRBV30 and TRBJ1-5; 7 bases agree with TRBD1. The CDR3 consists of 15 residues. Germline V gene lookup returns CDR1 GTSNPN and CDR2 SVGIG (reference sequence). V lost 0 bases to trimming and J lost 4 bases; unmatched junction nucleotides: 6. This chain's CDR3 is CAWSVRARGNQPQHF. As DNA, the CDR3 is TGTGCCTGGAGTGTACGGGCCAGGGGGAATCAGCCCCAGCATTTT.

V and J are TRBV7-2 and TRBJ2-3; 11 bases fit TRBD2. The CDR3 runs 17 residues. From germline, CDR1 is SGHTA and CDR2 FQGNSA. The V gene end was trimmed by 3 bases and the J gene end by 10 bases; junction bases not matched to a gene: 15. This CDR3 is CASSFELAGASSIPQYF. The CDR3 DNA follows: TGTGCCAGCAGCTTCGAACTAGCGGGGGCCTCCTCAATACCGCAGTATTTT. Full variable domain (remainder filled in from reference TRBV7-2 and TRBJ2-3): GAGVSQSPSNKVTEKGKDVELRCDPISGHTALYWYRQSLGQGLEFLIYFQGNSAPDKSGLPSDRFSAERTGGSVSTLTIQRTQQEDSAVYLCASSFELAGASSIPQYFGPGTRLTVL.

V and J are TRBV19 and TRBJ1-2; D is ambiguous. V was clipped by 10 bases and J by 3 bases, with 15 bases between them. The length of the CDR3 is 13 residues. Germline CDR1 reads LNHDA; CDR2 reads SQIVND (reference sequence). Here the CDR3 DNA reads TGTGCCATGAACCCCGTCGCGTACTATGGCTACACCTTC. Residues: CAMNPVAYYGYTF. Full variable domain (rest looked up from reference TRBV19 and TRBJ1-2): DGGITQSPKYLFRKEGQNVTLSCEQNLNHDAMYWYRQDPGQGLRLIYYSQIVNDFQKGDIAEGYSVSREKKESFPLTVTSAQKNPTAFYLCAMNPVAYYGYTFGSGTRLTVV.

The chain employs TRBV5-4 and TRBJ2-7; D is possibly TRBD1 (5 bases). This CDR3 has 15 residues. Germline loops: CDR1 SGHNT, CDR2 YYREEE (reference sequence). Trimming shortened V by 0 bases and J by 1 base, and 11 bases separated the two germline ends. CDR3 loop: CASSLVPDTSYEQYF. The DNA for the CDR3 is TGTGCCAGCAGCTTGGTTCCGGACACTTCCTACGAGCAGTACTTC.

This clone has just a few counts. The chain joins TRBV7-9 to TRBJ1-2, with a possible D match to TRBD1 (5 bases). V shed 6 bases and J shed 7 bases, with 12 bases lying between them. The CDR3 is made up of 12 amino acids. Germline-derived CDR1 and CDR2 are SEHNR and FQNEAQ (reference sequence). The CDR3, as DNA: TGTGCCAGCAGGGGGGGGACTATTGGCTACACCTTC. Translation: CASRGGTIGYTF.

This clone came up once. The rearrangement uses TRBV6-1 and TRBJ1-1; 7 bases align to TRBD1. The V segment lost 4 bases and the J segment 0 bases; nucleotides outside the gene matches: 5. The germline V gene encodes CDR1 MNHNS and CDR2 SASEGT. The CDR3 consists of 15 residues. This chain's CDR3 is CASSVSTGMNTEAFF. The CDR3 nucleotides read TGTGCCAGCAGTGTATCGACAGGGATGAACACTGAAGCTTTCTTT.

The chain carries TRBV7-2 and TRBJ1-3, with no clear D. Trimming stripped 5 bases from V and 7 bases from J, with 9 bases between. The CDR3 is 12 residues long. CDR1 and CDR2 from the germline V gene are SGHTA and FQGNSA. Written as DNA, the CDR3 is TGTGCCAGCAGCCTCCGCCAGAACACCATATATTTT. Its protein product is CASSLRQNTIYF.

V and J are TRBV4-2 and TRBJ1-5; a possible D gene is TRBD1 (5 bases). Germline V gene data show CDR1 as LGHNA and CDR2 as YNFKEQ. V was pared by 5 bases and J by 3 bases, with 20 bases between. The CDR3 runs to 17 residues. CDR3 in amino acids: CASSLSIGTDYNQPQHF. The CDR3, as DNA: TGTGCCAGCAGCTTAAGCATTGGGACGGACTACAATCAGCCCCAGCATTTT.

V and J are TRBV30 and TRBJ2-7, with 8 bases aligning to TRBD2. In germline, CDR1 is GTSNPN, CDR2 SVGIG (reference sequence). CDR3 length equals 15 residues. Germline trimming cut 3 bases from V and 2 bases from J; bases unmatched to any gene: 9. The CDR3: CAWRMAGGLPYEQYF. The DNA for the CDR3 is TGTGCCTGGAGGATGGCGGGGGGTCTCCCCTACGAGCAGTACTTC.

This clone was picked up a small number of times. The chain is built from TRBV27 and TRBJ1-2; 10 bases map to TRBD1. Trimming cost V 6 bases and J 2 bases; bases outside gene matches: 6. CDR1 is MNHEY, CDR2 SMNVEV, per germline (reference sequence). The CDR3 contains 15 residues. CDR3: CASRPGTGVNYGYTF. The CDR3 bases are TGTGCCAGCAGGCCCGGGACAGGGGTAAACTATGGCTACACCTTC.

J is TRBJ1-2 and V is TRBV7-2; D is undetermined. The ends were cut back, 3 bases at V and 1 base at J, with 6 bases in the middle. From germline, CDR1 is SGHTA and CDR2 FQGNSA. The CDR3 length is 13 residues. The CDR3 loop is CASSFAGNYGYTF. The CDR3 region has the DNA TGTGCCAGCAGCTTCGCGGGTAACTATGGCTACACCTTC. The whole variable domain, remainder taken from reference TRBV7-2 and TRBJ1-2, is GAGVSQSPSNKVTEKGKDVELRCDPISGHTALYWYRQSLGQGLEFLIYFQGNSAPDKSGLPSDRFSAERTGGSVSTLTIQRTQQEDSAVYLCASSFAGNYGYTFGSGTRLTVV.

The chain combines TRBV9 with TRBJ2-3; 8 bases match TRBD2. The germline gives CDR1 SGDLS, CDR2 YYNGEE. The CDR3 has 17 residues. Losses at the gene ends were 0 bases for V and 2 bases for J; bases not matched to a gene: 8. CDR3 bases: TGTGCCAGCAGCGTAGCGGGCGCTAGCGGGTTCACAGATACGCAGTATTTT. Its translation is CASSVAGASGFTDTQYF.

This chain joins TRBV10-3 and TRBJ1-1; 8 bases fit TRBD1. CDR1 and CDR2 from the germline V gene are ENHRY and SYGVKD. The CDR3 covers 14 residues. The trim removed 5 bases at V and 3 bases at J, leaving 5 bases unmatched. CDR3: CAISQGARDTEAFF. CDR3 coding DNA: TGTGCCATCAGTCAGGGGGCGCGGGACACTGAAGCTTTCTTT.

The V call is TRBV9, the J call TRBJ2-3; 7 nucleotides match TRBD2. This CDR3 has 18 amino acids. Germline loops: CDR1 SGDLS, CDR2 YYNGEE. V lost 0 bases and J lost 1; bases outside the gene matches: 11. The CDR3 region has the DNA TGTGCCAGCAGCGTAGTCCCTAGCGGAAATCTGGGCACAGATACGCAGTATTTT. Translation: CASSVVPSGNLGTDTQYF.

This clone was observed a single time. V and J are TRBV7-8 and TRBJ1-1; 12 bases map to TRBD1. V lost 5 bases and J lost 2; bases outside the gene matches: 9. This CDR3 comprises 17 residues. CDR1 and CDR2 (germline): SGHVS, FQNEAQ. The CDR3 coding sequence is TGTGCCAGCAGCCCCCGGGACAGGGGGCCCATAAACACTGAAGCTTTCTTT. This translates into CASSPRDRGPINTEAFF.

This clone occurred a few times. The chain combines TRBV29-1 with TRBJ2-5; TRBD2 might be the D (7 bases). Germline loops: CDR1 SQVTM, CDR2 ANQGSEA. This CDR3 spans 12 amino acids. V lost 5 bases, J lost 5 bases, and 12 bases lay in between. CDR3 nucleotides: TGCAGCGTTCGTCGGGGGGCGGAGACCCAGTACTTC. As protein: CSVRRGAETQYF. Combining the CDR3 with reference TRBV29-1 and TRBJ2-5 gives the whole variable domain SAVISQKPSRDICQRGTSLTIQCQVDSQVTMMFWYRQQPGQSLTLIATANQGSEATYESGFVIDKFPISRPNLTFSTLTVSNMSPEDSSIYLCSVRRGAETQYFGPGTRLLVL.

The V call is TRBV28, the J call TRBJ2-1, with 7 bases identical to TRBD2. Germline V gene sequence: CDR1 MDHEN, CDR2 SYDVKM. With 2 bases clipped from V and 3 bases from J, the junction kept 4 bases outside the gene matches. This CDR3 has 15 residues. The CDR3, as DNA: TGTGCCAGCAGTTTAGCGGGGGACCTCTACAATGAGCAGTTCTTC. Its protein product is CASSLAGDLYNEQFF.

This clone was recorded once. Other nucleotide sequences in the sample specify the same CDR3. The chain recombines TRBV7-2 with TRBJ1-4, with D possibly being TRBD1 (5 bases). Trimming removed 4 bases at V and 5 bases at J, with 8 bases between. Germline values: CDR1 SGHTA, CDR2 FQGNSA. The CDR3 contains 13 residues. The CDR3 bases are TGTGCCAGCAGCTCGGGACTGAATGAAAAACTGTTTTTT. It specifies CASSSGLNEKLFF. The complete variable domain, with remaining parts taken from reference TRBV7-2 and TRBJ1-4, reads GAGVSQSPSNKVTEKGKDVELRCDPISGHTALYWYRQSLGQGLEFLIYFQGNSAPDKSGLPSDRFSAERTGGSVSTLTIQRTQQEDSAVYLCASSSGLNEKLFFGSGTQLSVL.

The V and J genes are TRBV28 and TRBJ1-1; D ambiguous. This CDR3 has 13 amino acids. Germline-derived CDR1 and CDR2 are MDHEN and SYDVKM. The V and J ends lost 5 bases and 2 bases respectively, with 9 bases between them. CDR3 protein: CASSAADNTEAFF. The CDR3 region has the DNA TGTGCCAGCAGTGCCGCAGATAACACTGAAGCTTTCTTT.

The chain joins TRBV5-6 to TRBJ2-2; TRBD1 matches 11 bases. V shed 4 bases, J shed 3 bases, and the junction held 2 bases outside the gene matches. The CDR3 extends over 15 amino acids. From germline, CDR1 is SGHDT and CDR2 YYEEEE. CDR3 in amino acids: CASSGDRGYTGELFF. The CDR3 nucleotides are TGTGCCAGCAGCGGGGACAGGGGGTACACCGGGGAGCTGTTTTTT. Full variable domain (missing parts from reference TRBV5-6 and TRBJ2-2): DAGVTQSPTHLIKTRGQQVTLRCSPKSGHDTVSWYQQALGQGPQFIFQYYEEEERQRGNFPDRFSGHQFPNYSSELNVNALLLGDSALYLCASSGDRGYTGELFFGEGSRLTVL.

This rearrangement joins TRBV11-2 to TRBJ2-2; 9 bases map to TRBD1. The CDR3 runs to 16 residues. Germline V gives CDR1 SGHAT, CDR2 FQNNGV. J gave up 7 bases and V 4 bases, and 10 bases lay outside the gene matches. Here the CDR3 reads CASSSRWTGDGGELFF. The CDR3 DNA is TGTGCCAGCAGCTCCCGTTGGACAGGGGATGGCGGGGAGCTGTTTTTT.

CDR3 sequence: CASSVTASGETQYF. Written as DNA, the CDR3 is TGTGCCAGCAGCGTGACAGCGAGCGGGGAGACCCAGTACTTC. The chain links TRBV9 to TRBJ2-5, with D possibly TRBD2 on 6 matching bases. The CDR3 has 14 residues. In germline, CDR1 is SGDLS, CDR2 YYNGEE. The ends were cut back, 2 bases at V and 5 bases at J, with 13 bases in the middle. Complete variable domain (other parts from reference TRBV9 and TRBJ2-5): DSGVTQTPKHLITATGQRVTLRCSPRSGDLSVYWYQQSLDQGLQFLIQYYNGEERAKGNILERFSAQQFPDLHSELNLSSLELGDSALYFCASSVTASGETQYFGPGTRLLVL.

The CDR3 bases are TGTGCCAGCAGCACCTGGGACAGGGTGGGGAGAACGGGTGGCTACACCTTC. Residues: CASSTWDRVGRTGGYTF. The chain links TRBV21-1 to TRBJ1-2; the table assigns TRBD1, which was not confirmed against the DNA. TRBV21-1 is a listed pseudogene. The CDR3 length is 17 residues.

V usage is TRBV7-9 and J usage is TRBJ2-1; D is ambiguous. Germline CDR1 is SEHNR and CDR2 is FQNEAQ (reference sequence). V lost 1 base, J lost 0 bases, and 7 bases lay in between. There are 15 residues in the CDR3. The chain's CDR3 is CASSLGDISYNEQFF. The CDR3 DNA reads as TGTGCCAGCAGCTTAGGCGACATCTCCTACAATGAGCAGTTCTTC.

The rearrangement links TRBV5-1 to TRBJ2-1, with 10 bases fitting TRBD1. The CDR3 covers 16 residues. Germline V gene sequence: CDR1 SGHRS, CDR2 YFSETQ. Trimming removed 4 bases from V and 0 bases from J; junction bases left unmatched: 4. CDR3 sequence reads: CASSVTGGLSYNEQFF. CDR3 nucleotides: TGCGCCAGCAGCGTGACAGGGGGCCTCTCCTACAATGAGCAGTTCTTC.

For the CDR3, the DNA is TGTGCCAGCAGTTACCGCGGACGGGGAAGCATTCAGTACTTC. Protein sequence: CASSYRGRGSIQYF. This chain links TRBV6-5 with TRBJ2-4; possible D gene TRBD2, 5 bases. CDR1 is MNHEY and CDR2 is SVGAGI in the germline V gene. This CDR3 contains 14 residues. Trimming cost V 2 bases and J 9 bases, with 14 bases left between them.